This T cell receptor beta chain was observed in a study of regulatory T cells in long-lasting Graves disease. Looking at the study overall: To qualify as persistent, Graves' disease required over 5 years of antithyroid drugs with positive TSH receptor antibodies. Overall study findings and caveats: There were preferences for TRBV28, TRBJ1-2 and TRBJ2-5 in persistent disease.

V was pared by 6 bases and J by 6 bases, with 14 bases of the junction left unmatched. Germline V gene lookup returns CDR1 SGHAT and CDR2 FQDESV (reference sequence). The CDR3 sequence is 15 residues long. As to time point: persistent/refractory GD, antithyroid drugs over 5 years with positive TRAb. TCR sequences were obtained from RNA taken from PBMCs. The source of the patients was an endocrinology department in Xi'an, China. Concerning this clonotype itself: Its antigen is unknown.

Building of the TCR beta libraries involved iRepertoire HTBI primers and Arm-PCR of CDR3 regions. TCRdb used MiXCR to reprocess the multiplex PCR reads, holding one entry per CDR3 protein. The table records roughly 500,000 distinct CDR3 sequences, about 20% of them present only once. The sequencing here drew on peripheral blood mononuclear cells (PBMCs), taken when the disease was refractory, from a patient treated with antithyroid drugs. This sequence originates from a female donor with Graves disease. The chain carries TRBV11-1 and TRBJ2-7, with 7 bases matching TRBD1. CDR3 region: CASSSGQAKLPEQYF. The DNA for the CDR3 is TGTGCCAGCAGTTCCGGACAGGCCAAACTCCCCGAGCAGTACTTC.